This T cell receptor beta chain was sequenced for a study of blood T cell repertoires in COVID-19. Study-level background: Samples representing acute and convalescent COVID-19 were sourced from the United States, Italy and Spain. Nucleic acid was either cDNA or gDNA, and it came from T cells, B-cell-depleted T cells, or PBMCs.

Authors' analysis steps: Nucleated cell counts were estimated from reference gene primer amplification. Measured with immunoSEQ multiplex PCR; TCRdb has only the in-frame clones, and not every one. V, J and clone size derive from that table, while D and trimming were established from the DNA sequence. The sample carries about 100,000 clones, approximately 86% recorded once. V shed 6 bases and J 6 bases; nucleotides not matched to a gene: 6. The CDR3 contains 14 residues. Germline CDR1 is MDHEN and CDR2 is SYDVKM. The sequenced sample consisted of peripheral blood. This TCR came from a human donor in a cohort sampled during active COVID-19. This chain connects TRBV28 to TRBJ1-5; TRBD1 aligns across 9 bases. DNA for the CDR3: TGTGCCAGCAGCGAACAGGGGGCTGGTCAGCCCCAGCATTTT. It codes for CASSEQGAGQPQHF.